In this sample, the clone carrying this TCR beta chain turned up a few times. Germline CDR1 and CDR2: DFQATT and SNEGSKA (reference sequence). This CDR3 is 13 amino acids long. V lost 5 bases and J 5 bases, leaving 14 bases between the germline ends. The sample comes from a study of response to subunit inactivated influenza vaccine. One entry per CDR3 protein, called by TCRdb with MiXCR from the RT-PCR reads. Counted here are more than 550,000 distinct CDR3 sequences, around 10% occurring once; the ten biggest clones make up 9.5% to 11%. These same records also appear under a second study, on T cells expressing NK-cell markers. Turning to that study: Libraries used 5'RACE template switching adding universal primer site and UMIs. The eight sequenced donors comprised seven who were HCMV-seropositive and one who was seronegative. An anti-gamma-delta TCR antibody was added in several experiments. It restricted sorting to alpha-beta TCR-expressing T cells. For about six donors, the dominant NKG2C+ clonotypes made up about 1.0-7.0% of their CD8+ T cells. In a few donors, dominant clonotypes made up about 28.3-65% of CD3+CD56-NKG2C+ cells.

This chain connects TRBV20-1 to TRBJ2-3; unclear D gene. The material was PBMCs from blood, obtained on the day of vaccination. The source of this sequence is a man aged 50 to 59 who received an inactivated influenza vaccine. This CDR3 reads CSAGRSEEDTQYF. CDR3 bases: TGCAGTGCTGGTCGAAGCGAGGAAGATACGCAGTATTTT.